This T cell receptor (delta chain) was sequenced for a study of gamma-delta T cells after stem cell transplantation. Germline V lookup: CDR1 TSWWSYY, CDR2 QGS. The CDR3 runs to 19 residues. V was shortened by 3 bases and J by 3 bases, with 26 bases between the two germline ends. TCRdb ran CATT on the RT-PCR reads. Here the sample spans around 2,500 delta-chain clones, about 32% being singletons. The specimen sequenced was gamma-delta T cells. This sequence originates from a human donor. It is not recorded whose cells these are; they may come from a transplant donor. The chain is built from TRDV1 and TRDJ1, with D possibly being TRDD3 (5 bases). The CDR3 reads CALGDHNARGPEAPDKLIF. Written as DNA, the CDR3 is TGTGCTCTTGGGGACCACAATGCGAGGGGGCCCGAGGCGCCCGATAAACTCATCTTT.